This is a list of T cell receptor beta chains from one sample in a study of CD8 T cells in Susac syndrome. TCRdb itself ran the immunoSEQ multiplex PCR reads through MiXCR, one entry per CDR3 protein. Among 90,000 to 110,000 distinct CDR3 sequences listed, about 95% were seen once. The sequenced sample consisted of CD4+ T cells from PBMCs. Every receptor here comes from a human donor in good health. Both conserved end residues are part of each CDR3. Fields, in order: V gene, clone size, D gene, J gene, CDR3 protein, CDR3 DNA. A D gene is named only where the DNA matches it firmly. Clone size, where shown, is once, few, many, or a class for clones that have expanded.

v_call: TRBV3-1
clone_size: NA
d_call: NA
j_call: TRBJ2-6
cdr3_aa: CASSVRGANVLTF
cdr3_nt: TGTGCCAGCAGCGTCCGGGGGGCCAACGTCCTGACTTTC

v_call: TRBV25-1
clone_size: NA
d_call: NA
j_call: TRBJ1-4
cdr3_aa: CASSEFGTGRELFF
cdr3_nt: TGTGCCAGCAGTGAATTCGGCACCGGCAGAGAACTGTTTTTT

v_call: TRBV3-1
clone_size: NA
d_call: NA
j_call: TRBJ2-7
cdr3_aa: CASSQGDYEQYF
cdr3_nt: TGTGCCAGCAGCCAAGGGGACTACGAGCAGTACTTC

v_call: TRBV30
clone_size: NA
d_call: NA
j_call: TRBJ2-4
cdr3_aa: CAWSVLAPGIQYF
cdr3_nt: TGTGCCTGGAGTGTACTGGCTCCCGGCATTCAGTACTTC

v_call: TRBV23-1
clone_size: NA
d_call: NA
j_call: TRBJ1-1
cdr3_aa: CASSQSQAMNTEAFF
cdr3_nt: TGCGCCAGCAGTCAATCTCAGGCCATGAACACTGAAGCTTTCTTT

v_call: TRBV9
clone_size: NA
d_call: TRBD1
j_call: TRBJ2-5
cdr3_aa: CASSRRGQKETQYF
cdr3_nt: TGTGCCAGCAGTCGTAGGGGGCAGAAAGAGACCCAGTACTTC

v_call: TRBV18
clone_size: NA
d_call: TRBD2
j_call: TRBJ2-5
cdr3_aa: CASSPLGGQASQETQYF
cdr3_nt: TGTGCCAGCTCACCCCTGGGAGGGCAGGCTTCCCAAGAGACCCAGTACTTC

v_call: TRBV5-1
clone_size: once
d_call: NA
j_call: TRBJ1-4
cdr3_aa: CASSPGPANEKLFF
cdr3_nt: TGCGCCAGCAGCCCGGGACCGGCAAATGAAAAACTGTTTTTT

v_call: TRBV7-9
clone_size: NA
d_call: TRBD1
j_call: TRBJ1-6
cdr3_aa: CASSVGTGGSPLHF
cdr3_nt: TGTGCCAGCAGCGTCGGGACAGGGGGTTCACCCCTCCACTTT

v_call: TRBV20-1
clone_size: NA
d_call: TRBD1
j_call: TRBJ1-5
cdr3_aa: CSALDRIGSNQPQHF
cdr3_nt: TGCAGTGCTCTGGACAGGATCGGGAGCAATCAGCCCCAGCATTTT

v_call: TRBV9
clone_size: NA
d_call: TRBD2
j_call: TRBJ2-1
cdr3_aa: CASSVTSGATYNEQFF
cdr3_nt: TGTGCCAGCAGCGTAACTAGCGGGGCGACGTACAATGAGCAGTTCTTC

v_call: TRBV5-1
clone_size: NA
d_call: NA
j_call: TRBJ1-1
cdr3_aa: CASSWGAANTEAFF
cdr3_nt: TGCGCCAGCAGCTGGGGGGCTGCCAACACTGAAGCTTTCTTT

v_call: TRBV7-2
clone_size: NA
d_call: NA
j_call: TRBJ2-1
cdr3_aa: CASSNREHYNEQFF
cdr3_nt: TGTGCCAGCAGCAACAGGGAGCACTACAATGAGCAGTTCTTC

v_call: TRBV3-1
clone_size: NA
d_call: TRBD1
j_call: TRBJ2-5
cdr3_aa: CASSPGDRFGETQYF
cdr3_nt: TGTGCCAGCAGCCCCGGGGACAGGTTTGGTGAGACCCAGTACTTC

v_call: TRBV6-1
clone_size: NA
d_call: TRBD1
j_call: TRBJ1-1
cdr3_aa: CASSGETGASNTEAFF
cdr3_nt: TGTGCCAGCAGTGGGGAGACAGGGGCCTCAAACACTGAAGCTTTCTTT

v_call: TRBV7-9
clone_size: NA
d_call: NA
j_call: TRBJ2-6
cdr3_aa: CASSQPSGAGANVLTF
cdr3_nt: TGTGCCAGCAGCCAGCCGTCGGGAGCAGGGGCCAACGTCCTGACTTTC

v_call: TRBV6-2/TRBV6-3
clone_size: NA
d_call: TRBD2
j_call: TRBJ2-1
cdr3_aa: CASGVLAGDNEQFF
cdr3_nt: TGTGCCAGCGGAGTTCTAGCGGGAGATAATGAGCAGTTCTTC

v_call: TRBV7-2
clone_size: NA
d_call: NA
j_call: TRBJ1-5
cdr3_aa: CASSPQGIGNQPQHF
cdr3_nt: TGTGCCAGCAGCCCCCAAGGGATCGGCAATCAGCCCCAGCATTTT

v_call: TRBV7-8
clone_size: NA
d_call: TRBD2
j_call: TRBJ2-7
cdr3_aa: CASSRLAGPYEQYF
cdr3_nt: TGTGCCAGCAGTAGACTAGCGGGACCCTACGAGCAGTACTTC

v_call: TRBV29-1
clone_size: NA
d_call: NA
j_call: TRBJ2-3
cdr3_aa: CSVDAGRQDTQYF
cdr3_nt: TGCAGCGTTGATGCTGGGCGTCAAGATACGCAGTATTTT

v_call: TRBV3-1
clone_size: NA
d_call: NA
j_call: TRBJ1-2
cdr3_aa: CASSQGRAYGYTF
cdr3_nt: TGTGCCAGCAGCCAGGGCAGGGCATATGGCTACACCTTC

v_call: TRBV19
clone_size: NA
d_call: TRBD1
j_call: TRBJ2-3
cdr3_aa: CASSLTGAKSTDTQYF
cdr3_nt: TGTGCCAGTAGTCTGACAGGGGCTAAAAGCACAGATACGCAGTATTTT

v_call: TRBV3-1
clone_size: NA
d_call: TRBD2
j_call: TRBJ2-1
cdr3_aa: CASSQRGRGGYNEQFF
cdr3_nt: TGTGCCAGCAGCCAAAGGGGGCGGGGGGGCTACAATGAGCAGTTCTTC

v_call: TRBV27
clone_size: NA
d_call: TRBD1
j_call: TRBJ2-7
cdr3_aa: CASHPPGDRGHEQYF
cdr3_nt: TGTGCCAGTCACCCTCCCGGGGACAGGGGCCACGAGCAGTACTTC

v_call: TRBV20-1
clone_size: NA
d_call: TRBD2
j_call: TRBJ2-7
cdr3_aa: CSARGPSGGSYEQYF
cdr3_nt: TGCAGTGCTAGAGGGCCTAGCGGGGGGTCCTACGAGCAGTACTTC

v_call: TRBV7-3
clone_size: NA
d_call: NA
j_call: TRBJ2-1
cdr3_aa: CASSLTGGTEQFF
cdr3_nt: TGTGCCAGCAGCTTAACGGGTGGAACCGAGCAGTTCTTC

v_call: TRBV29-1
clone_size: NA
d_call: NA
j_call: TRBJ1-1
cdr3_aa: CTVGRGANTEAFF
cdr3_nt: TGCACCGTAGGGAGGGGTGCGAACACTGAAGCTTTCTTT

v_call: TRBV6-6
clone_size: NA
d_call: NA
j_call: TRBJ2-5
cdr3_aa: CASRTYRPTAGETQYF
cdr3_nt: TGTGCCAGCAGGACGTACAGGCCCACGGCGGGAGAGACCCAGTACTTC

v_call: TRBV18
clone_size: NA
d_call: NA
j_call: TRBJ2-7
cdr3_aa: CASSLGQDHEQYF
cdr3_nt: TGTGCCAGCTCACTGGGGCAGGACCACGAGCAGTACTTC